This is a list of T cell receptor beta chains from one sample in a study of blood T cell repertoires in COVID-19. The method was immunoSEQ multiplex PCR; TCRdb's version includes in-frame clones alone and lacks a portion of them. The table records around 70,000 clones, around 88% of them present only once. The sequencing input was peripheral blood. These receptor sequences come from a woman over 75 with active or convalescent COVID-19. The CDR3 runs from the conserved cysteine through the conserved F or W. D genes are given only for firm matches. Rows may omit the clone size; those that give it use once, few, many or a size class.

d_gene	j_gene	abundance	v_gene	CDR3nt	CDR3aa
TRBD2	TRBJ2-1	-	TRBV10-3	TGTGCCATCAGGACCGGGACTAGCGGGGGAGCATACAATGAGCAGTTCTTC	CAIRTGTSGGAYNEQFF
-	TRBJ1-3	-	TRBV5-1	TGCGCCAGCAGCTTGGAGTGGGGCCCGACTGGAAACACCATATATTTT	CASSLEWGPTGNTIYF
-	TRBJ2-5	-	TRBV7-9	TGTGCCAGCAGCTTGGTTGGAGCAGAGACCCAGTACTTC	CASSLVGAETQYF
-	TRBJ1-4	-	TRBV6-5	TGTGCCTCCAAGGGGGGGTGGTCGGATGAAAAACTGTTTTTT	CASKGGWSDEKLFF
-	TRBJ2-1	-	TRBV9	TGTGCCAGCAGTGAAGGACAGTACAATGAGCAGTTCTTC	CASSEGQYNEQFF
TRBD1	TRBJ2-1	-	TRBV5-1	TGCGCCAGCAGCTCGGACAGGGGGCAATACAATGAGCAGTTCTTC	CASSSDRGQYNEQFF
TRBD1	TRBJ1-2	-	TRBV9	TGTGCCAGCAGCGGACCGGGACAGGGGGTTGGCTACACCTTC	CASSGPGQGVGYTF
-	TRBJ1-6	once	TRBV5-1	TGCGCCAGCAGCTTGGGGCAGTCTAATTCACCCCTCCACTTT	CASSLGQSNSPLHF
TRBD1	TRBJ1-1	-	TRBV5-1	TGCGCCAGCAGCCCCCGACAGGGGATGAACACTGAAGCTTTCTTT	CASSPRQGMNTEAFF
TRBD2	TRBJ2-7	-	TRBV5-4	TGTGCCAGCAGCTCCCGGACTAGCGGGAGCGAGCAGTACTTC	CASSSRTSGSEQYF
-	TRBJ2-7	-	TRBV12-5	TGTGCTAGTGGTTTCGGTACCTACGAGCAGTACTTC	CASGFGTYEQYF
-	TRBJ2-3	-	TRBV5-5	TGTGCCAGCAGCTTGGGGACAAGGTACACGTCCACAGATACGCAGTATTTT	CASSLGTRYTSTDTQYF
TRBD1	TRBJ1-2	-	TRBV7-3	TGTGCCAGCAGCGTGACAGGGGGCCGGGACTATGGCTACACCTTC	CASSVTGGRDYGYTF
TRBD1	TRBJ2-5	-	TRBV29-1	TGCAGCGTTGACCGGACAGGATCAGAGACCCAGTACTTC	CSVDRTGSETQYF
TRBD1	TRBJ2-7	-	TRBV6-2/TRBV6-3	TGTGCCAGCAGTTACCTCCAGGGGGCTGACTACGAGCAGTACTTC	CASSYLQGADYEQYF
TRBD2	TRBJ2-3	-	TRBV18	TGTGCCAGCTCACCTCCAGCGGGAGGATACAACACAGATACGCAGTATTTT	CASSPPAGGYNTDTQYF
TRBD2	TRBJ2-1	-	TRBV14	TGTGCCAGCAGCCTTAGCGGGATTGAGCAGTTCTTC	CASSLSGIEQFF
-	TRBJ1-5	once	TRBV7-2	TGTGCCAGCAGCCCCCGGGGTGTCCCAGAGCCCCAGCATTTT	CASSPRGVPEPQHF
TRBD1	TRBJ1-2	few	TRBV10-3	TGTGCCATCAGTGACTCGGACAGGGGGCGTAAAGGCTACACCTTC	CAISDSDRGRKGYTF
TRBD1	TRBJ1-2	-	TRBV18	TGTGCCAGCTCACTGGGACAGGGCAGTTATGGCTACACCTTC	CASSLGQGSYGYTF
-	TRBJ1-1	-	TRBV5-1	TGCGCCAGCAGCCCGGGATATAACGCTGAAGCTTTCTTT	CASSPGYNAEAFF